Listed below are T cell receptor beta chains from one sample, sequenced in a study of blood T cell repertoires in COVID-19. Method: immunoSEQ multiplex PCR; TCRdb's copy keeps in-frame clones and lacks some. Found here are about 91,000 clones, 60% to 85% of them singletons; the top ten hold around 7%. The sample taken for sequencing was peripheral blood. The receptors here all came from a man aged 65 to 85 with acute or convalescent COVID-19. CDR3s include the opening cysteine and the closing phenylalanine or tryptophan. The D gene is left open where the match is weak. The listing skips clone size in some rows; elsewhere it reads once, few, many or a size class.

j_call: TRBJ2-2; d_call: TRBD2; v_call: TRBV9; clone_size: .; cdr3_nt: TGTGCCAGCGACCGGGGAGGGGCCACCGCGAACACCGGGGAGCTGTTTTTT; cdr3_aa: CASDRGGATANTGELFF
j_call: TRBJ1-2; d_call: .; v_call: TRBV14; clone_size: .; cdr3_nt: TGTGCCAGCAGCCAAGATGGGGGGTTCGGTGGCTACACCTTC; cdr3_aa: CASSQDGGFGGYTF
j_call: TRBJ1-2; d_call: TRBD1; v_call: TRBV5-5; clone_size: .; cdr3_nt: TGTGCCAGCAGCTTGGGGGCAGGGGGAAACTATGGCTACACCTTC; cdr3_aa: CASSLGAGGNYGYTF
j_call: TRBJ2-2; d_call: TRBD2; v_call: TRBV28; clone_size: .; cdr3_nt: TGTGCCAGCGGATTAACTAGCGGGAGGGCCAAGGGGGCCGGGGAGCTGTTTTTT; cdr3_aa: CASGLTSGRAKGAGELFF
j_call: TRBJ2-5; d_call: .; v_call: TRBV5-4; clone_size: .; cdr3_nt: TGTGCCAGCAGCACGGGATCGGGGGACCAAGAGACCCAGTACTTC; cdr3_aa: CASSTGSGDQETQYF
j_call: TRBJ2-3; d_call: TRBD1; v_call: TRBV30; clone_size: .; cdr3_nt: TGTGCCTGGAGTGAGGGCAGGGGGAGCACAGATACGCAGTATTTT; cdr3_aa: CAWSEGRGSTDTQYF
j_call: TRBJ2-3; d_call: TRBD1; v_call: TRBV6-5; clone_size: .; cdr3_nt: TGTGCCAGCAGTTACTCGGGACAGGGGGGGTATACGCAGTATTTT; cdr3_aa: CASSYSGQGGYTQYF
j_call: TRBJ1-2; d_call: TRBD1; v_call: TRBV5-4; clone_size: .; cdr3_nt: TGTGCCAGCAGCTTACAGGGGGCAGTCTATGGCTACACCTTC; cdr3_aa: CASSLQGAVYGYTF
j_call: TRBJ1-1; d_call: .; v_call: TRBV19; clone_size: .; cdr3_nt: TGTGCCAGTAGTATAGTCGGCAGGGCAAGCACTGAAGCTTTCTTT; cdr3_aa: CASSIVGRASTEAFF
j_call: TRBJ1-2; d_call: TRBD1; v_call: TRBV5-1; clone_size: .; cdr3_nt: TGCGCCAGCAGCCATCCGGACAGGGGATTCGGCTACACCTTC; cdr3_aa: CASSHPDRGFGYTF
j_call: TRBJ1-1; d_call: .; v_call: TRBV3-1/TRBV3-2; clone_size: .; cdr3_nt: TGTGCCAGCAGCCTTCGACAGGATGTTGAAGCTTTCTTT; cdr3_aa: CASSLRQDVEAFF
j_call: TRBJ1-2; d_call: .; v_call: TRBV18; clone_size: .; cdr3_nt: TGTGCCAGCTCACCCCACCCGGGGGGGGTTGGGGACTATGGCTACACCTTC; cdr3_aa: CASSPHPGGVGDYGYTF
j_call: TRBJ1-1; d_call: .; v_call: TRBV6-6; clone_size: .; cdr3_nt: TGTGCCAGCAGTTCCACGGACAGACTCATGAACACTGAAGCTTTCTTT; cdr3_aa: CASSSTDRLMNTEAFF
j_call: TRBJ1-2; d_call: TRBD1; v_call: TRBV30; clone_size: .; cdr3_nt: TGTGCCTGGAGAGGGACAGTCTATGGCTACACCTTC; cdr3_aa: CAWRGTVYGYTF
j_call: TRBJ2-1; d_call: TRBD2; v_call: TRBV10-3; clone_size: few; cdr3_nt: TGTGCCATCAGTGATGGGGCAGGGAGGGGGCAGTTCTTC; cdr3_aa: CAISDGAGRGQFF
j_call: TRBJ2-1; d_call: TRBD2; v_call: TRBV28; clone_size: .; cdr3_nt: TGTGCCAGCAGCCATACTAGCGGGAGGCGGTTCTCCTACAATGAGCAGTTCTTC; cdr3_aa: CASSHTSGRRFSYNEQFF
j_call: TRBJ2-2; d_call: .; v_call: TRBV30; clone_size: .; cdr3_nt: TGTGCCTGGAGTGGGGGCAGGGTGGACACCGGGGAGCTGTTTTTT; cdr3_aa: CAWSGGRVDTGELFF
j_call: TRBJ1-1; d_call: .; v_call: TRBV28; clone_size: .; cdr3_nt: TGTGCCAGCAGTTTACCTCCACGGAGGTCCACTGAAGCTTTCTTT; cdr3_aa: CASSLPPRRSTEAFF
j_call: TRBJ2-5; d_call: .; v_call: TRBV4-1; clone_size: .; cdr3_nt: TGCGCCAGCAGCCAATGGAGAGGAGAGACCCAGTACTTC; cdr3_aa: CASSQWRGETQYF
j_call: TRBJ2-3; d_call: .; v_call: TRBV29-1; clone_size: .; cdr3_nt: TGCAGCGTTGAAGACCTTGTCCAAGCGGGTGTACTCACAGATACGCAGTATTTT; cdr3_aa: CSVEDLVQAGVLTDTQYF
j_call: TRBJ2-2; d_call: TRBD2; v_call: TRBV3-1/TRBV3-2; clone_size: few; cdr3_nt: TGTGCCAGCAGCCTCCTGGGCGGGGGAGCGAACACCGGGGAGCTGTTTTTT; cdr3_aa: CASSLLGGGANTGELFF
j_call: TRBJ2-3; d_call: TRBD2; v_call: TRBV7-9; clone_size: once; cdr3_nt: TGTGCCAGCAGGGGCGGGGGAATAGGGGATACGCAGTATTTT; cdr3_aa: CASRGGGIGDTQYF
j_call: TRBJ2-3; d_call: .; v_call: TRBV3-1/TRBV3-2; clone_size: .; cdr3_nt: TGTGCCAGCAGCTTTGGGCCCTACACAGATACGCAGTATTTT; cdr3_aa: CASSFGPYTDTQYF
j_call: TRBJ1-2; d_call: .; v_call: TRBV24-1; clone_size: .; cdr3_nt: TGTGCCACCAGTGATTTTCTAGGGGGAATGAACTATGGCTACACCTTC; cdr3_aa: CATSDFLGGMNYGYTF
j_call: TRBJ1-6; d_call: TRBD1; v_call: TRBV6-5; clone_size: .; cdr3_nt: TGTGCCAGCAACGACAGGGAACAGCGATCACCCCTCCACTTT; cdr3_aa: CASNDREQRSPLHF
j_call: TRBJ1-3; d_call: TRBD1; v_call: TRBV9; clone_size: .; cdr3_nt: TGTGCCAGCAGCGTCCAGGGGGCGCCTGGAAACACCATATATTTT; cdr3_aa: CASSVQGAPGNTIYF
j_call: TRBJ1-1; d_call: .; v_call: TRBV7-6; clone_size: .; cdr3_nt: TGTGCCAGCAGCTTAGCGGTGGAGAGTACTTATGAAGCTTTCTTT; cdr3_aa: CASSLAVESTYEAFF
j_call: TRBJ1-6; d_call: TRBD1; v_call: TRBV5-8; clone_size: .; cdr3_nt: TGTGCCAGCAGCCTGGGACAGAGTATCAATTCACCCCTCCACTTT; cdr3_aa: CASSLGQSINSPLHF
j_call: TRBJ1-5; d_call: .; v_call: TRBV10-1; clone_size: few; cdr3_nt: TGCGCCAGCAGGGCCGGGAACAATCAGCCCCAGCATTTT; cdr3_aa: CASRAGNNQPQHF
j_call: TRBJ1-5; d_call: TRBD1; v_call: TRBV30; clone_size: many; cdr3_nt: TGTGCCTGGGAAGAGGGACAGGTGAAACATTTT; cdr3_aa: CAWEEGQVKHF
j_call: TRBJ1-3; d_call: .; v_call: TRBV9; clone_size: once; cdr3_nt: TGTGCCAGCAGCCAACAGGACAACTCTGGAAACACCATATATTTT; cdr3_aa: CASSQQDNSGNTIYF
j_call: TRBJ1-3; d_call: TRBD1; v_call: TRBV30; clone_size: .; cdr3_nt: TGTGCCTGGAGTGTACTAACAGGGGGATCTGGAAACACCATATATTTT; cdr3_aa: CAWSVLTGGSGNTIYF
j_call: TRBJ1-1; d_call: .; v_call: TRBV6-5; clone_size: .; cdr3_nt: TGTGCCAGCAGTTCGCAGGTTGGGTGGAGGACTTTCTTT; cdr3_aa: CASSSQVGWRTFF
j_call: TRBJ2-2; d_call: TRBD2; v_call: TRBV19; clone_size: .; cdr3_nt: TGTGCCGTGGAACCCGAGACTAGCGACGGGGAGCTGTTTTTT; cdr3_aa: CAVEPETSDGELFF